This T cell receptor beta chain was sequenced in a study of cytomegalovirus exposure and HLA in healthy donors. CDR3 length: 15 residues. V lost 2 bases to trimming and J lost 1 base; unmatched junction nucleotides: 0. Per the germline V gene, CDR1 is SEHNR and CDR2 is FQNEAQ (reference sequence). Both 60 Vbeta primers and 13 Jbeta primers went into the PCR. This table comes from immunoSEQ multiplex PCR, and its TCRdb copy is limited to in-frame clones, with some not included. Found here are some 89,000 clones, around four fifths of them singletons; the top ten hold approximately 4%. The sample consisted of PBMCs. The genes are TRBV7-9 and TRBJ2-3, with TRBD2 identical over 10 bases. This receptor was identified in a middle-aged woman in good health and CMV-seropositive. The CDR3 bases are TGTGCCAGCAGCTTACTAGCGGGGGGCACAGATACGCAGTATTTT. Translated, it gives CASSLLAGGTDTQYF.